This TCR beta chain was sequenced for a study of T-cell reconstitution after alpha-beta-depleted transplantation in children. The study's findings and limits: Elevated TCRbeta diversity at day 60 was traced, in some patients, to surviving recipient T cells and thymic progenitors. Alpha-beta T cells about two months after transplant reportedly derived from several hundred expanded graft clones.

During its preparation, the TCRbeta library received unique molecular identifiers. In TCRdb, the PCR reads were re-called with MiXCR into one record per CDR3 protein. Here the sample spans about a million distinct CDR3 sequences, around 30% being singletons. This clonotype has a handful of counts. Its target is unknown. Sample: PBMCs, mostly from graft donor cells, taken 360 days after TCRalphabeta/CD19-depleted stem cell transplant. This sequence originates from a boy in the first two years of life who had a stem cell transplant for SCID, so the T cells may come from the graft donor.

In DNA, the CDR3 is TGTGCCACCAGTGGACAGGGAGACGCTTATGGCTACACCTTC. Residues: CATSGQGDAYGYTF. The V gene is TRBV24-1, the J gene TRBJ1-2; 7 nucleotides align to TRBD1. V gave up 5 bases and J gave up 5 bases; unmatched junction bases: 7. Germline CDR1 reads KGHDR; CDR2 reads SFDVKD. This CDR3 is 14 amino acids long.